The present TCR beta chain was sequenced within a study of cytomegalovirus exposure and HLA in healthy donors. CDR3 size: 14 residues. V dropped 5 bases and J dropped 5; count of bases not matched to a gene: 7. Germline V gene data show CDR1 as MDHEN and CDR2 as SYDVKM. Profiling relied on immunoSEQ multiplex PCR, and the TCRdb table lists in-frame clones only, not all of them. The repertoire holds about 56,000 clones, with around 90% as singletons. The chain employs TRBV28 and TRBJ2-5; TRBD1 matches at 8 bases. The sample consisted of PBMCs. The TCR originated in a man between 18 and 29 years old in good health and CMV-seronegative. CDR3 DNA sequence: TGTGCCAGCAGTCCACGACAGGGGAGGGAGACCCAGTACTTC. Protein sequence: CASSPRQGRETQYF.